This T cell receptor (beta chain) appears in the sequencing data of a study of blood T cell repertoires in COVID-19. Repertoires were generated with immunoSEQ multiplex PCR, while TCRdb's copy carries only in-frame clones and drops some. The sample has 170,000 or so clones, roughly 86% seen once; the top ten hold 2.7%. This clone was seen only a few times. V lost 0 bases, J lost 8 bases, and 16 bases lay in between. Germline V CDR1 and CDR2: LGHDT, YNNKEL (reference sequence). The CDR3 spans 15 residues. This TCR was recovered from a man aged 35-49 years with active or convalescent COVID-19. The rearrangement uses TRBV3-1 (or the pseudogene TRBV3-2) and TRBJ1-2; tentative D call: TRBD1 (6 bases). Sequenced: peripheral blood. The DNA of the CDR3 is TGTGCCAGCAGCCAAGATTTGGGCCGGGGGGGCGGCTACACCTTC. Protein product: CASSQDLGRGGGYTF.